This T cell receptor (beta chain) was identified in a study of blood T cell repertoires in COVID-19. Across the whole study: T cells, B-cell-depleted T cells, or PBMCs supplied cDNA or gDNA.

In the authors' workflow: Estimates of nucleated cell counts were drawn from the amplification of reference gene primers. The protocol was immunoSEQ multiplex PCR, while the TCRdb copy is restricted to in-frame clones and leaves out a portion. D and trimming were read from the DNA, whereas the V and J calls and clone size are those reported in that table. This repertoire shows a few hundred thousand clones, around 87% found once; its top ten account for 1%. Germline CDR1 is SGHVS and CDR2 is FQNEAQ. V shed 4 bases and J 8 bases; nucleotides not matched to a gene: 6. There are 14 residues in the CDR3.

The chain recombines TRBV7-8 with TRBJ1-4; 8 bases fit TRBD1. The sequence was obtained from a man aged 50-59 years with active or convalescent COVID-19. Sequencing used peripheral blood. CDR3 DNA: TGTGCCAGCAGCTACCGGACAGGGACGGAAAAACTGTTTTTT. The encoded protein is CASSYRTGTEKLFF.